Below, 26 T cell receptor beta chains from the same sample are listed, as sequenced in a study of shared clonotypes between healthy human individuals. The data were produced by immunoSEQ multiplex PCR, yet TCRdb's version contains in-frame clones alone and is incomplete. The table records 1.5 million to 2.5 million clones, about 95% of them present only once. As defined, naive CD8 cells were CD45RO-negative and positively selected for CCR7, with terminally differentiated effector memory CD45RA+ cells excluded. Sequencing input: naive CD8+ T cells sorted from blood. The receptor source for this set is a man younger than 35 in good health.

The V gene is TRBV2, the J gene TRBJ1-6; unclear D gene. V was pared by 7 bases and J by 0 bases, with 19 bases between. The CDR3 extends over 18 amino acids. In germline, CDR1 is SNHLY, CDR2 FYNNEI. DNA for the CDR3: TGTGCCAGCAACGGGGATATAGAAGGGTACTCCTATAATTCACCCCTCCACTTT. Its protein is CASNGDIEGYSYNSPLHF.

CDR3 DNA sequence: TGTGCCAGCAGCCCACCAGACATAAGTCCAGAGACCCAGTACTTC. Translation gives CASSPPDISPETQYF. The V and J genes are TRBV11-2 and TRBJ2-5; D call uncertain. Germline V gives CDR1 SGHAT, CDR2 FQNNGV. The CDR3 contains 15 residues. Trimming stripped 5 bases from V and 4 bases from J, with 17 bases between.

The chain links TRBV7-2 to TRBJ2-7; D gene ambiguous. This CDR3 is 15 amino acids long. V was trimmed by 0 bases and J by 4 bases, leaving 13 bases between them. The germline V gene has CDR1 SGHTA and CDR2 FQGNSA. DNA of the CDR3: TGTGCCAGCAGCTTAGCGGCACCTGGTCTATACGAGCAGTACTTC. It yields the protein CASSLAAPGLYEQYF.

The J gene is TRBJ2-7, the V gene TRBV19; 9 bases are shared with TRBD1. J was trimmed by 3 bases and V by 5 bases; bases with no gene match: 5. The CDR3 runs 14 residues. CDR1 and CDR2 (germline): LNHDA, SQIVND (reference sequence). CDR3 sequence (DNA): TGTGCCAGTAGTTCGGGACAGGGTCACTACGAGCAGTACTTC. This encodes CASSSGQGHYEQYF.

This clone was counted once. Its ends do not fully match the called genes, so a read error is possible. The CDR3 region has the DNA TGTGCTAGCAGCGGACTAGCGGGAGTAGAGACCCAGTACTTC. It translates to CASSGLAGVETQYF. The chain uses TRBV7-7 and TRBJ2-5; 13 bases are shared with TRBD2. This CDR3 region has 14 residues. Germline lookup yields CDR1 SSHAT and CDR2 FNYEAQ (reference sequence).

CDR3 nucleotides: TGTGCCAGCAGTCTCGGGACGTTTGTTAGCACAGATACGCAGTATTTT. It translates to CASSLGTFVSTDTQYF. The genes are TRBV28 and TRBJ2-3; D may match TRBD1 or TRBD2 (5 bases each). This CDR3 region has 16 residues. The V gene lost 5 bases and the J gene lost 0 bases, with 15 bases spanning the gap. Germline lookup yields CDR1 MDHEN and CDR2 SYDVKM.

Comments on this clone: This sample also contains other DNA sequences that code for the same CDR3. This chain connects TRBV27 to TRBJ2-1; 14 bases are a match to TRBD2. The length of the CDR3 is 16 residues. With V trimmed by 5 bases and J by 3 bases, 3 bases remained unmatched. Germline loops: CDR1 MNHEY, CDR2 SMNVEV (reference sequence). In DNA, the CDR3 is TGTGCCAGCAGTCTAGGGACTAGCGGGGGCTACAATGAGCAGTTCTTC. Translation gives CASSLGTSGGYNEQFF.

The J gene is TRBJ2-1, the V gene TRBV9; D gene unclear. With 4 bases removed from V and 6 bases from J, the gap between germline ends came to 17 bases. CDR3 length: 15 amino acids. Germline CDR1 reads SGDLS; CDR2 reads YYNGEE. The CDR3 loop is CASSPRGASRNEQFF. The CDR3 DNA sequence: TGTGCCAGCAGCCCTCGCGGAGCCTCGCGCAATGAGCAGTTCTTC.

V gene TRBV6-6 combines with J gene TRBJ2-7; TRBD1 agrees at 9 bases. The CDR3 is 16 amino acids. With 2 bases clipped from V and 1 base from J, the junction kept 6 bases outside the gene matches. The germline V gene has CDR1 MNHNY and CDR2 SVGAGI (reference sequence). CDR3 protein: CASSYVPGQGSYEQYF. The CDR3, as DNA: TGTGCCAGCAGTTACGTTCCGGGACAGGGATCCTACGAGCAGTACTTC.

V is TRBV4-1 and J is TRBJ2-1; D may be TRBD2 (6 bases). Germline V gives CDR1 MGHRA, CDR2 YSYEKL. The V end lost 1 base, the J end lost 2 bases, and 9 bases lay between the germline ends. The CDR3 contains 15 residues. The CDR3 DNA follows: TGCGCCAGCAGCCAAGTGGGGGGTCCCTACAATGAGCAGTTCTTC. Protein: CASSQVGGPYNEQFF.

The gene calls are TRBV28 and TRBJ1-3, with TRBD1 identical over 7 bases. The CDR3 spans 13 residues. Germline V lookup: CDR1 MDHEN, CDR2 SYDVKM. V lost 2 bases, J lost 10 bases, and 5 bases stayed unmatched. Here the CDR3 reads CASSLAGGWTIYF. CDR3 nucleotide sequence: TGTGCCAGCAGTTTAGCAGGGGGATGGACCATATATTTT.

Written as DNA, the CDR3 is TGTGCCAGCAGGTCGCTCCAAGTGGGGGGGGGTCAGCCCCAGCATTTT. As protein: CASRSLQVGGGQPQHF. This chain links TRBV11-2 with TRBJ1-5, with a tentative D call TRBD1 (5 bases). Per germline, CDR1 SGHAT and CDR2 FQNNGV. V lost 6 bases and J 6 bases, leaving 21 bases between the germline ends. The CDR3 has 16 amino acids.

The chain combines TRBV5-1 with TRBJ2-2; 9 bases match TRBD1. V lost 3 bases and J lost 4; bases outside the gene matches: 10. CDR1 and CDR2 (germline): SGHRS, YFSETQ. The CDR3 is made up of 17 amino acids. This chain's CDR3 is CASSSYSGQGFTGELFF. Written as DNA, the CDR3 is TGCGCCAGCAGCTCATATTCGGGACAGGGCTTCACCGGGGAGCTGTTTTTT.

A single count supports this clone. This chain connects TRBV2 to TRBJ1-2, with TRBD1 identical over 7 bases. Germline CDR1 reads SNHLY; CDR2 reads FYNNEI. Trimming took 5 bases from V and 8 from J; bases not matched to a gene: 11. The CDR3 spans 14 residues. The CDR3 DNA sequence: TGTGCCAGCAGTCCCCCCGAGGGGGCGGAGGGCTACACCTTC. It encodes CASSPPEGAEGYTF. Full variable domain (missing parts from reference TRBV2 and TRBJ1-2): EPEVTQTPSHQVTQMGQEVILRCVPISNHLYFYWYRQILGQKVEFLVSFYNNEISEKSEIFDDQFSVERPDGSNFTLKIRSTKLEDSAMYFCASSPPEGAEGYTFGSGTRLTVV.

The genes are TRBV28 and TRBJ2-3, with D perhaps matching TRBD1 (5 bases). Germline CDR1 and CDR2: MDHEN and SYDVKM. V was pared by 2 bases and J by 0 bases, with 12 bases between. The CDR3 is 16 residues long. The CDR3, as DNA: TGTGCCAGCAGTTTAGATGCAGGGTCCAGCACAGATACGCAGTATTTT. Protein product: CASSLDAGSSTDTQYF.

This clone was recorded only once. The rearrangement links TRBV5-1 to TRBJ1-4, with a weak D call TRBD1 (5 bases). V was pared by 7 bases and J by 6 bases, with 16 bases between. CDR3 length: 14 amino acids. The germline CDR1 and CDR2 sequences are SGHRS and YFSETQ. Here the CDR3 DNA reads TGCGCCAGCGCCAAAAGGTTAGGGGATGAAAAACTGTTTTTT. Translated: CASAKRLGDEKLFF.

This chain joins TRBV25-1 and TRBJ1-1; D perhaps matches TRBD1 (5 bases). Trimming removed 2 bases from V and 6 bases from J, with 10 bases in between. The CDR3 runs 13 residues. Germline CDR1 reads MGHDK; CDR2 reads SYGVNS. CDR3 DNA sequence: TGTGCCAGCAGTGAAATGGGGGGGGCTGAAGCTTTCTTT. Translating it yields CASSEMGGAEAFF.

V is TRBV27 and J is TRBJ2-7; 7 bases align to TRBD2. Looked up from germline, CDR1 is MNHEY and CDR2 is SMNVEV (reference sequence). Trimming at V came to 8 bases and at J to 4 bases, leaving 8 bases not matched to a gene. The CDR3 loop spans 13 amino acids. The CDR3 region has the DNA TGTGCCAGCGCGGCGGGAGATGGTTACGAGCAGTACTTC. Amino acids: CASAAGDGYEQYF.

The genes are TRBV6-5 and TRBJ2-3; the match to TRBD1 covers 7 bases. V lost 4 bases, J lost 4 bases, and 5 bases stayed unmatched. In germline, CDR1 is MNHEY, CDR2 SVGAGI. The CDR3 is made up of 14 amino acids. The CDR3 DNA reads as TGTGCCAGCAGTTCGAAACAGGGGCCAGATACGCAGTATTTT. Protein sequence: CASSSKQGPDTQYF.

This chain links TRBV6-6 with TRBJ2-1, with no clear D. Trimming pared 0 bases from V and 0 bases from J, leaving 9 bases between. The CDR3 has 16 residues. The germline V gene has CDR1 MNHNY and CDR2 SVGAGI (reference sequence). CDR3 residues: CASSYSTQLSYNEQFF. The CDR3, as DNA: TGTGCCAGCAGTTACTCGACTCAACTCTCCTACAATGAGCAGTTCTTC.

Remarks on this clone: Other DNA sequences of this sample code for an identical CDR3. The chain combines TRBV9 with TRBJ2-2; 10 bases align to TRBD2. CDR1 is SGDLS and CDR2 is YYNGEE in the germline V gene. With 4 bases clipped from V and 1 base from J, the junction kept 4 bases outside the gene matches. This CDR3 has 16 amino acids. The CDR3 DNA reads TGTGCCAGCAGCACCTCTAGCGGGAGGAACACCGGGGAGCTGTTTTTT. This codes for CASSTSSGRNTGELFF.

J is TRBJ1-4 and V is TRBV7-9, with D tentatively TRBD1 (5 bases). V lost 5 bases and J 1 base, leaving 8 bases between the germline ends. This CDR3 has 14 residues. Germline V gene lookup returns CDR1 SEHNR and CDR2 FQNEAQ (reference sequence). The CDR3 protein is CASSLDKTNEKLFF. As DNA, the CDR3 is TGTGCCAGCAGCCTGGACAAAACTAATGAAAAACTGTTTTTT. The full variable domain, completed using reference TRBV7-9 and TRBJ1-4, is DTGVSQNPRHKITKRGQNVTFRCDPISEHNRLYWYRQTLGQGPEFLTYFQNEAQLEKSRLLSDRFSAERPKGSFSTLEIQRTEQGDSAMYLCASSLDKTNEKLFFGSGTQLSVL.

The chain uses TRBV9 and TRBJ2-2; perhaps TRBD1 as D (6 bases). The CDR3 runs 15 residues. CDR1 and CDR2 (germline): SGDLS, YYNGEE. Deletions cut 3 bases from V and 4 bases from J, with 13 bases between. The CDR3 region is CASSAPGHLTGELFF. CDR3 nucleotides: TGTGCCAGCAGCGCCCCGGGACACCTCACCGGGGAGCTGTTTTTT.

This chain uses TRBV11-2 with TRBJ2-3; TRBD2 agrees at 11 bases. Per the germline V gene, CDR1 is SGHAT and CDR2 is FQNNGV. CDR3 length: 19 amino acids. Trimming cost V 7 bases and J 0 bases; bases outside gene matches: 15. CDR3 region: CASNTGTSGYFSSTDTQYF. The CDR3, as DNA: TGTGCCAGCAACACCGGGACTAGCGGTTATTTCTCTAGCACAGATACGCAGTATTTT. The whole variable domain, remainder taken from reference TRBV11-2 and TRBJ2-3, is EAGVAQSPRYKIIEKRQSVAFWCNPISGHATLYWYQQILGQGPKLLIQFQNNGVVDDSQLPKDRFSAERLKGVDSTLKIQPAKLEDSAVYLCASNTGTSGYFSSTDTQYFGPGTRLTVL.

The chain has TRBV11-2 and TRBJ2-5; D remains ambiguous. In germline, CDR1 is SGHAT, CDR2 FQNNGV. V was cut by 4 bases and J by 0 bases, with 9 bases left in between. The CDR3 has 14 amino acids. The CDR3 region has the DNA TGTGCCAGCAGCTCTACACGGGACCAAGAGACCCAGTACTTC. This sequence encodes CASSSTRDQETQYF.

The chain combines TRBV9 with TRBJ2-5; the match to TRBD2 covers 15 bases. V was clipped by 4 bases and J by 1 base; unmatched bases: 5. The CDR3 extends over 17 amino acids. Germline V gene data show CDR1 as SGDLS and CDR2 as YYNGEE. The CDR3 reads CASSPGTSGGSQETQYF. The CDR3 DNA is TGTGCCAGCAGCCCAGGGACTAGCGGGGGGTCCCAAGAGACCCAGTACTTC.